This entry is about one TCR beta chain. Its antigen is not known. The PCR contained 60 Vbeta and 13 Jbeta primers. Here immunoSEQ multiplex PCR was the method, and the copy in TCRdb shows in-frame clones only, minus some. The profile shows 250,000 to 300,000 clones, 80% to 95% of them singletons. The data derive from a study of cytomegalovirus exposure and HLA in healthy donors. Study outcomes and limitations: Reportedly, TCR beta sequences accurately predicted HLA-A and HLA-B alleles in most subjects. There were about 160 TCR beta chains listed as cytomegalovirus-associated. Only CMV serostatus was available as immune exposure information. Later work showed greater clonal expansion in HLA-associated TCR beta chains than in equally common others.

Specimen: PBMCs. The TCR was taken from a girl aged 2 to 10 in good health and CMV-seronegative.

CDR3 DNA sequence: TGTGCCAGTACGCTAGCGGGGAGCTACGAGCAGTACTTC. This encodes CASTLAGSYEQYF. This chain links TRBV6-1 with TRBJ2-7; 9 bases are shared with TRBD2. The CDR3 sequence is 13 residues long. The J segment lost 3 bases and the V segment lost 9 bases, leaving 6 bases of the junction unmatched. Germline CDR1 reads MNHNS; CDR2 reads SASEGT.